Each of the 25 T cell receptor beta chains below was sequenced from the same sample in a study of siplizumab effects on memory and regulatory T cells. Sequencing used immunoSEQ multiplex PCR; TCRdb keeps in-frame clones, though not all of them. The profile covers 100,000 or so clones, with 90% to 95% appearing a single time and 1% to 1.5% taken by the ten largest. The material sequenced was non-Treg CD4+ T cells sorted from blood. The receptors derive from a human donor in good health.

V is TRBV30 and J is TRBJ2-7; 9 nucleotides agree with TRBD1. Germline assignment: CDR1 GTSNPN and CDR2 SVGIG (reference sequence). CDR3 length: 14 residues. The junction had 7 bases not matched to a gene; V was cut back by 2 bases and J by 5 bases. The CDR3 sequence: CAWSFKDRGNEQYF. The CDR3 nucleotides read TGTGCCTGGAGTTTCAAGGACAGGGGTAACGAGCAGTACTTC. Drawing the rest from reference TRBV30 and TRBJ2-7, the complete variable domain is SQTIHQWPATLVQPVGSPLSLECTVEGTSNPNLYWYRQAAGRGLQLLFYSVGIGQISSEVPQNLSASRPQDRQFILSSKKLLLSDSGFYLCAWSFKDRGNEQYFGPGTRLTVT.

This sequence joins TRBV11-1 and TRBJ2-2; maybe TRBD2 (6 bases). Germline-derived CDR1 and CDR2 are SGHAT and FQDESV (reference sequence). V was pared by 6 bases and J by 0 bases, with 17 bases between. The CDR3 is 17 amino acids. The CDR3 loop is CASRPLGTPANTGELFF. DNA of the CDR3: TGTGCCAGCAGACCGTTAGGGACTCCCGCGAACACCGGGGAGCTGTTTTTT. Full variable domain (missing parts from reference TRBV11-1 and TRBJ2-2): EAEVAQSPRYKITEKSQAVAFWCDPISGHATLYWYRQILGQGPELLVQFQDESVVDDSQLPKDRFSAERLKGVDSTLKIQPAELGDSAMYLCASRPLGTPANTGELFFGEGSRLTVL.

This clone has only one observation. V and J are TRBV7-9 and TRBJ1-2; TRBD1 might be the D (5 bases). The V gene lost 5 bases and the J gene lost 4 bases, with 17 bases spanning the gap. The V gene's germline CDR1 is SEHNR and CDR2 FQNEAQ (reference sequence). The CDR3 has 15 residues. The CDR3 protein is CASSLINRTIYGYTF. In DNA, the CDR3 is TGTGCCAGCAGCCTAATCAACAGGACCATCTATGGCTACACCTTC.

The table lists this clone with a count of one. V is TRBV6-4 and J is TRBJ2-3; 7 bases line up with TRBD2. The ends lost 6 bases at V and 1 base at J; junction bases unmatched: 4. CDR1 and CDR2 from the germline V gene are MRHNA and SNTAGT. This CDR3 has 14 amino acids. The CDR3 DNA reads TGTGCCAGCAGACGGGAGGAAGGCACAGATACGCAGTATTTT. Protein sequence: CASRREEGTDTQYF.

The chain uses TRBV11-2 and TRBJ2-5, with D perhaps matching TRBD1 or TRBD2 (6 bases each). V lost 6 bases to trimming and J lost 3 bases, with 14 bases between them. Germline V gene data show CDR1 as SGHAT and CDR2 as FQNNGV. The CDR3 sequence is 14 residues long. The CDR3 protein is CASRRGRNKETQYF. CDR3 nucleotide sequence: TGTGCCAGCAGACGGGGGCGGAACAAAGAGACCCAGTACTTC.

This chain uses TRBV5-1 with TRBJ2-7, with 7 bases fitting TRBD1. CDR3 length equals 18 residues. Unmatched junction bases numbered 14, after V lost 1 base and J lost 1 base. Germline V gene lookup returns CDR1 SGHRS and CDR2 YFSETQ. CDR3 protein: CASSLFSRWDSGSYEQYF. The CDR3 DNA sequence: TGCGCCAGCAGCTTGTTTTCTCGTTGGGACAGCGGATCCTACGAGCAGTACTTC.

V and J are TRBV28 and TRBJ2-2; a weak D match, TRBD2 (7 bases). The V gene's germline CDR1 is MDHEN and CDR2 SYDVKM. V gave up 8 bases and J gave up 7 bases, with 26 bases separating them. CDR3 length equals 17 residues. DNA for the CDR3: TGTGCCAGCTCACAGAGGGGGTTCGCGGGAGTGGTCGGGGAGCTGTTTTTT. Translating it yields CASSQRGFAGVVGELFF.

The chain recombines TRBV18 with TRBJ1-6, with D unresolved. V lost 0 bases and J 9 bases, leaving 12 bases between the germline ends. The CDR3 has 15 amino acids. Germline assignment: CDR1 KGHSH and CDR2 LQKENI. The CDR3 coding sequence is TGTGCCAGCTCACCACCTGGTCGGTCCAGTTCACCCCTCCACTTT. It translates to CASSPPGRSSSPLHF.

The rearrangement uses TRBV27 and TRBJ2-7, with TRBD1 identical over 8 bases. CDR1 MNHEY and CDR2 SMNVEV come from the germline V gene (reference sequence). The J segment lost 4 bases and the V segment lost 4 bases, leaving 12 bases of the junction unmatched. The CDR3 is 16 amino acids. This chain's CDR3 is CASSSLRDRRGYEQYF. The CDR3 DNA reads as TGTGCCAGCAGTTCACTCCGGGACAGGAGGGGGTACGAGCAGTACTTC.

The CDR3 region has the DNA TGTGCCAGCAGCTTTAGCAATCAGCCCCAGCATTTT. Translation gives CASSFSNQPQHF. The chain uses TRBV7-2 and TRBJ1-5; no reliable D call. The V and J ends lost 3 bases and 0 bases respectively, with 0 bases between them. Germline V gene data show CDR1 as SGHTA and CDR2 as FQGNSA. The CDR3 spans 12 residues.

The chain has TRBV19 and TRBJ2-7; D gene uncertain. The germline V gene encodes CDR1 LNHDA and CDR2 SQIVND (reference sequence). This CDR3 has 14 amino acids. The V gene lost 4 bases and the J gene lost 2 bases, with 12 bases spanning the gap. The CDR3, as DNA: TGTGCCAGTAGTACCCCCCAAGCCACCTACGAGCAGTACTTC. This translates into CASSTPQATYEQYF.

V usage is TRBV28 and J usage is TRBJ2-1; D call uncertain. The length of the CDR3 is 15 residues. V was trimmed by 6 bases and J by 7 bases, leaving 19 bases between them. Germline CDR1 MDHEN, CDR2 SYDVKM. As DNA, the CDR3 is TGTGCCAGCAGACCCACTTGGGCCCTAAAAAATGAGCAGTTCTTC. Amino acid sequence: CASRPTWALKNEQFF.

The gene calls are TRBV2 and TRBJ2-1; D gene unclear. V was shortened by 7 bases and J by 8 bases, with 12 bases between the two germline ends. The CDR3 is 12 amino acids. CDR1 is SNHLY, CDR2 FYNNEI, per germline. The DNA for the CDR3 is TGTGCCAGCAAGGGCGATCGGGATGAGCAGTTCTTC. Translating gives CASKGDRDEQFF.

The V and J genes are TRBV9 and TRBJ2-7, with D perhaps matching TRBD1 (6 bases). Germline V gives CDR1 SGDLS, CDR2 YYNGEE. With 4 bases removed from V and 6 bases from J, the gap between germline ends came to 26 bases. The CDR3 covers 17 residues. In DNA form, the CDR3 reads TGTGCCAGCAGCCCAGGAGAAGAGCAGGGGCTATTATTCGAGCAGTACTTC. It translates to CASSPGEEQGLLFEQYF.

The chain is built from TRBV19 and TRBJ2-7, with 10 positions matching TRBD2. CDR1 and CDR2 from the germline V gene are LNHDA and SQIVND (reference sequence). The CDR3 is made up of 15 amino acids. The trim removed 5 bases at V and 4 bases at J, leaving 8 bases unmatched. CDR3 in DNA: TGTGCCAGTAGTGTGGGACTAGCGCGAGTTTACGAGCAGTACTTC. This gives the protein CASSVGLARVYEQYF.

This chain uses TRBV7-8 with TRBJ1-5, with TRBD1 matching 9 bases. Trimming at V came to 1 base and at J to 7 bases, leaving 5 bases not matched to a gene. The length of the CDR3 is 15 residues. Germline CDR1 is SGHVS and CDR2 is FQNEAQ. This chain's CDR3 is CASSLVTGGFQPQHF. The CDR3 region has the DNA TGTGCCAGCAGCTTAGTGACAGGGGGATTCCAGCCCCAGCATTTT. Drawing the rest from reference TRBV7-8 and TRBJ1-5, the complete variable domain is GAGVSQSPRYKVAKRGQDVALRCDPISGHVSLFWYQQALGQGPEFLTYFQNEAQLDKSGLPSDRFFAERPEGSVSTLKIQRTQQEDSAVYLCASSLVTGGFQPQHFGDGTRLSIL.

The chain couples TRBV28 to TRBJ1-1; D is perhaps TRBD1 (5 bases). The CDR3 consists of 14 residues. V lost 7 bases and J 1 base, leaving 13 bases between the germline ends. Germline V CDR1 and CDR2: MDHEN, SYDVKM. This chain's CDR3 is CASKFGGRNTEAFF. CDR3 bases: TGTGCCAGCAAATTTGGGGGGAGGAACACTGAAGCTTTCTTT.

The chain is built from TRBV2 and TRBJ2-5, with a weak D call TRBD2 (6 bases). The ends were cut back, 10 bases at V and 4 bases at J, with 16 bases in the middle. Germline lookup yields CDR1 SNHLY and CDR2 FYNNEI. There are 13 residues in the CDR3. CDR3 sequence reads: CATGGPFTETQYF. In DNA form, the CDR3 reads TGTGCCACCGGGGGACCGTTTACAGAGACCCAGTACTTC. The full variable domain, completed using reference TRBV2 and TRBJ2-5, is EPEVTQTPSHQVTQMGQEVILRCVPISNHLYFYWYRQILGQKVEFLVSFYNNEISEKSEIFDDQFSVERPDGSNFTLKIRSTKLEDSAMYFCATGGPFTETQYFGPGTRLLVL.

CDR3 amino acids: CASSAVQNYGYTF. Written as DNA, the CDR3 is TGCGCCAGCAGTGCTGTACAGAACTATGGCTACACCTTC. V gene TRBV10-1 combines with J gene TRBJ1-2; D is uncertain. Germline CDR1 is WNHNN and CDR2 is SYGVQD (reference sequence). This CDR3 spans 13 amino acids. Trimming stripped 4 bases from V and 2 bases from J, with 8 bases between.

The genes are TRBV27 and TRBJ2-1; D is unresolved. Germline values: CDR1 MNHEY, CDR2 SMNVEV (reference sequence). CDR3 length: 12 residues. Trimming took 5 bases from V and 9 from J, leaving 11 bases between them. The DNA for the CDR3 is TGTGCCAGCAGTCGATTTGGTGGTGAGCAGTTCTTC. Translation: CASSRFGGEQFF.

Worth noting for this clone: Additional DNA sequences in this sample encode the identical CDR3. The chain employs TRBV9 and TRBJ2-1; no clear D. Per the germline V gene, CDR1 is SGDLS and CDR2 is YYNGEE. CDR3 size: 15 residues. V dropped 0 bases and J dropped 4 bases, with 11 bases sitting between them. This chain's CDR3 is CASSVGWTSYNEQFF. In DNA, the CDR3 is TGTGCCAGCAGCGTAGGCTGGACCAGTTACAATGAGCAGTTCTTC.

The rearrangement joins TRBV19 to TRBJ2-5; D gene ambiguous. V shed 5 bases and J shed 4 bases, with 11 bases lying between them. CDR1 is LNHDA, CDR2 SQIVND, per germline (reference sequence). The CDR3 loop spans 13 amino acids. CDR3: CASSPGARETQYF. In DNA, the CDR3 is TGTGCCAGTAGTCCCGGAGCGAGAGAGACCCAGTACTTC.

A single count supports this clone. The chain carries TRBV6-1 and TRBJ2-1; D perhaps matches TRBD2 (6 bases). With 4 bases removed from V and 3 bases from J, the gap between germline ends came to 10 bases. Germline CDR1 and CDR2: MNHNS and SASEGT. The CDR3 is made up of 14 amino acids. CDR3 amino acids: CASSAGGFYNEQFF. The CDR3 DNA is TGTGCCAGCAGTGCAGGAGGGTTCTACAATGAGCAGTTCTTC.

CDR3 sequence: CASSEGAGMNTEAFF. In DNA, the CDR3 is TGTGCCAGCAGTGAGGGGGCAGGAATGAACACTGAAGCTTTCTTT. The genes are TRBV6-1 and TRBJ1-1, with TRBD1 as a possible D gene (6 bases). V dropped 3 bases and J dropped 0 bases, with 11 bases sitting between them. CDR3 length: 15 residues. Germline loops: CDR1 MNHNS, CDR2 SASEGT.

This rearrangement joins TRBV18 to TRBJ1-1, with 7 nucleotides matching TRBD1. There are 13 residues in the CDR3. The V gene end was trimmed by 6 bases and the J gene end by 3 bases; junction bases not matched to a gene: 4. CDR1 and CDR2 (germline): KGHSH, LQKENI. This chain's CDR3 is CASSRGTDTEAFF. DNA of the CDR3: TGTGCCAGCTCCCGAGGGACAGACACTGAAGCTTTCTTT.